The TCR beta chain under discussion was sequenced for a study of CD8 T cells in ankylosing spondylitis. Study-level findings and limits: Relatively rare in peripheral blood, disease-linked clones were also CD8+.

Using quantitative 5'-RACE with molecular barcodes, the authors made TCR beta libraries. Using its own MiXCR run on the 5' RACE reads, TCRdb lists one record per CDR3 protein. The sample records about 240,000 distinct CDR3 sequences, over 8.5% being singletons. This clonotype was seen more than once but under ten times. Its antigen is still unknown. Sequencing was carried out using blood, either unsorted or a sorted T cell fraction (not recorded which). The origin of this receptor is a male donor with ankylosing spondylitis or in good health (not recorded which).

CDR3 sequence (DNA): TGTGCCAGCAGCTCACGGACCAACTCCTACGAGCAGTACTTC. Its translation is CASSSRTNSYEQYF. The chain uses TRBV3-1 and TRBJ2-7, with D unresolved. Germline CDR1 is LGHDT and CDR2 is YNNKEL (reference sequence). The V and J ends lost 5 bases and 0 bases respectively, with 11 bases between them. The CDR3 extends over 14 amino acids.